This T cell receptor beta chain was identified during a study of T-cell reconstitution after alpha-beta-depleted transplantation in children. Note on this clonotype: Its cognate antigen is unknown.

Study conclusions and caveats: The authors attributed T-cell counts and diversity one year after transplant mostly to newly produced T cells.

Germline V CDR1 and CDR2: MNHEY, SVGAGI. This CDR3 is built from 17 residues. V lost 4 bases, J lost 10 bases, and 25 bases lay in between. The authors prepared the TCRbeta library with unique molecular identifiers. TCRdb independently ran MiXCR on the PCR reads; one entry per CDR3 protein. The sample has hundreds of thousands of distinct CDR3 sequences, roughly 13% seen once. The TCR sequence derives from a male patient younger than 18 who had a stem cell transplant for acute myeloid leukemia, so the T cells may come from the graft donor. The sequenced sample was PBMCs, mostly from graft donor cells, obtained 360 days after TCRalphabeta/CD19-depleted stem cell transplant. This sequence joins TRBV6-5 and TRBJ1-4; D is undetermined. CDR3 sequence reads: CASSLTPQKMREGKLFF. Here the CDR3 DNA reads TGTGCCAGCAGTTTAACGCCCCAAAAGATGCGTGAGGGAAAACTGTTTTTT.